A single sample is the source of the 17 T cell receptor beta chains below, sequenced in a study of CD8+CD57+ T cells in acquired aplastic anemia (dated by TCRdb to the late 2010s). Instrument on record: Illumina HiSeq 2000. TCR beta VDJ combination and CDR3 sequence profiling used genomic DNA as the template. TCRdb applied fastp at Q25 and MiXCR to the public reads, then kept only in-frame beta chains. Every entry covers one CDR3 protein and lists the most common genes and DNA from its rows. The sample includes 150,000 to 200,000 distinct CDR3 sequences, with roughly 48% observed a single time. The ten largest clones represent about 1% of the sample. The patients picked for sequencing were ones in whom flow cytometry had shown an expansion of CD8+CD57+ cells. The material sequenced was sorted CD4+, CD8+, or CD8+CD57+ T cells (not recorded which) from PBMCs. The receptors derive from a human donor with aplastic anemia.

This clonotype has only a few counts. The rearrangement uses TRBV6-1 and TRBJ1-2, with D possibly TRBD1 on 6 matching bases. Trimming took 2 bases from V and 8 from J, leaving 15 bases between them. This CDR3 has 14 amino acids. Germline CDR1 MNHNS, CDR2 SASEGT. CDR3 sequence (DNA): TGTGCCAGCAGTGAAACCTGGGGGCGCGACGGCTACACCTTC. Translated: CASSETWGRDGYTF.

The CDR3 sequence is CSAMVGGGGSDTQYF. The CDR3 coding sequence is TGCAGTGCTATGGTTGGGGGTGGAGGGTCAGATACGCAGTATTTT. V usage is TRBV20-1 and J usage is TRBJ2-3; TRBD2 might be the D (6 bases). The CDR3 runs 15 residues. Germline V gives CDR1 DFQATT, CDR2 SNEGSKA (reference sequence). Trimming stripped 4 bases from V and 4 bases from J, with 18 bases between.

This clonotype was counted at least ten times. V and J are TRBV7-2 and TRBJ2-7; D gene uncertain. From germline, CDR1 is SGHTA and CDR2 FQGNSA. V shed 1 base and J shed 5 bases, with 12 bases lying between them. CDR3 size: 14 residues. The CDR3 here is CASSLDTVLNEQYF. The CDR3 nucleotides read TGTGCCAGCAGCTTAGACACAGTGCTCAACGAGCAGTACTTC.

The chain joins TRBV7-3 to TRBJ1-6; D is uncertain. V gave up 5 bases and J gave up 5 bases, with 13 bases separating them. This CDR3 contains 15 residues. CDR1 is SGHTA and CDR2 is FQGTGA in the germline V gene. The CDR3 region is CASSTGSTDNSPLHF. CDR3 sequence (DNA): TGTGCCAGCAGCACCGGCTCCACGGATAATTCACCCCTCCACTTT.

This clonotype appeared many times. This sequence joins TRBV20-1 and TRBJ1-4, with 8 bases identical to TRBD1. This CDR3 contains 15 residues. Germline trimming cut 3 bases from V and 8 bases from J; bases unmatched to any gene: 11. CDR1 is DFQATT and CDR2 is SNEGSKA in the germline V gene (reference sequence). In DNA, the CDR3 is TGCAGTGCTAGCGAGGGAGGCAGGGGGCAAGAAAAACTGTTTTTT. This encodes CSASEGGRGQEKLFF.

The V call is TRBV24-1, the J call TRBJ2-5; 7 bases match TRBD2. Germline V gives CDR1 KGHDR, CDR2 SFDVKD. The ends lost 5 bases at V and 4 bases at J; junction bases unmatched: 6. The CDR3 totals 14 residues. CDR3 bases: TGTGCCACCAGTGGCGGGGGAACGGGAGAGACCCAGTACTTC. Residues: CATSGGGTGETQYF.

The chain couples TRBV19 to TRBJ2-1; D assignment may be TRBD1 or TRBD2 (6 bases each). The CDR3 covers 15 residues. V was clipped by 1 base and J by 9 bases, with 16 bases between them. CDR1 is LNHDA, CDR2 SQIVND, per germline (reference sequence). Here the CDR3 reads CASSIGLGGHSEQFF. As DNA, the CDR3 is TGTGCCAGTAGTATAGGGCTAGGGGGGCACAGTGAGCAGTTCTTC.

The chain joins TRBV20-1 to TRBJ2-1; 14 bases are a match to TRBD2. V lost 5 bases to trimming and J lost 8 bases; unmatched junction nucleotides: 11. The CDR3 is 16 amino acids. CDR1 and CDR2 from the germline V gene are DFQATT and SNEGSKA (reference sequence). The CDR3 loop is CSAFRLAGGPGDEQFF. In DNA, the CDR3 is TGCAGTGCTTTTCGACTAGCGGGAGGGCCCGGGGATGAGCAGTTCTTC.

This chain's CDR3 is CASSWPSREGGETQYF. CDR3 coding DNA: TGTGCCAGCAGCTGGCCTAGCCGGGAGGGAGGGGAGACCCAGTACTTC. The chain is built from TRBV7-8 and TRBJ2-5; TRBD2 aligns across 8 bases. V lost 4 bases, J lost 5 bases, and 12 bases stayed unmatched. Germline V gene sequence: CDR1 SGHVS, CDR2 FQNEAQ. The CDR3 contains 16 residues.

This clonotype was found many times. This chain uses TRBV7-2 with TRBJ1-6, with D maybe TRBD1 (5 bases). This CDR3 spans 19 amino acids. CDR1 and CDR2 from the germline V gene are SGHTA and FQGNSA. Trimming took 2 bases from V and 0 from J, leaving 17 bases between them. The DNA for the CDR3 is TGTGCCAGCAGCTTATGGGGCGGGAATAGGTTCTCCTATAATTCACCCCTCCACTTT. Amino acid sequence: CASSLWGGNRFSYNSPLHF. The full variable domain, rest sourced from reference TRBV7-2 and TRBJ1-6, is GAGVSQSPSNKVTEKGKDVELRCDPISGHTALYWYRQSLGQGLEFLIYFQGNSAPDKSGLPSDRFSAERTGGSVSTLTIQRTQQEDSAVYLCASSLWGGNRFSYNSPLHFGNGTRLTVT.

The V and J genes are TRBV10-3 and TRBJ1-2; D remains unclear. V was cut by 3 bases and J by 6 bases, with 8 bases left in between. The CDR3 runs to 12 residues. CDR1 is ENHRY, CDR2 SYGVKD, per germline. CDR3 DNA: TGTGCCATCAGTGACTATGCTAATGGCTACACCTTC. Protein sequence: CAISDYANGYTF.

This clonotype was seen more than once but under ten times. The rearrangement links TRBV5-6 to TRBJ1-2; possible D gene TRBD1, 6 bases. Germline loops: CDR1 SGHDT, CDR2 YYEEEE. V lost 4 bases to trimming and J lost 2 bases, with 21 bases between them. The CDR3 length is 17 residues. The CDR3 DNA is TGTGCCAGCAGCCCTGGCCTGGGAGGGGGTCGGAACTATGGCTACACCTTC. This gives the protein CASSPGLGGGRNYGYTF.

The chain couples TRBV29-1 to TRBJ2-7; 9 bases are a match to TRBD2. The CDR3 is made up of 12 amino acids. Looked up from germline, CDR1 is SQVTM and CDR2 is ANQGSEA. Trimming at V came to 5 bases and at J to 6 bases, leaving 5 bases not matched to a gene. The chain's CDR3 is CSVRRTSVEQYF. CDR3 bases: TGCAGCGTTCGGAGGACTAGCGTCGAGCAGTACTTC.

This clonotype showed up many times. J is TRBJ2-5 and V is TRBV6-1, with 9 bases fitting TRBD2. The germline V gene encodes CDR1 MNHNS and CDR2 SASEGT. V shed 8 bases, J shed 1 base, and the junction held 11 bases outside the gene matches. This CDR3 is built from 16 residues. The CDR3 DNA reads as TGTGCCAGCGGAAGGGGGAAAGCGGGGGGCCAAGAGACCCAGTACTTC. Translating it yields CASGRGKAGGQETQYF.

This clonotype was counted a few times. The chain uses TRBV2 and TRBJ1-6; the D gene is possibly TRBD1 (5 bases). This CDR3 has 15 amino acids. V was clipped by 6 bases and J by 10 bases, with 19 bases between them. The V gene's germline CDR1 is SNHLY and CDR2 FYNNEI. The CDR3 coding sequence is TGTGCCAGCAGGGGAGCGGAGAGGGGCGCCTCACCCCTCCACTTT. As protein: CASRGAERGASPLHF.

Note on this clonotype: A read error may be the cause here, since a much bigger clone is one base away. The gene calls are TRBV6-2 or TRBV6-3 and TRBJ1-2, with D unclear. The CDR3 has 13 amino acids. Deletions cut 5 bases from V and 10 bases from J, with 17 bases between. The germline CDR1 and CDR2 sequences are MNHEY and SVGEGT. As DNA, the CDR3 is TGTGCCAGCAGTCCTCACCGAGACGGTGACTACACCTTC. Its translation: CASSPHRDGDYTF.

The V call is TRBV5-1, the J call TRBJ2-5; a weak D match, TRBD1 (6 bases). Between the trimmed V and J ends, which lost 4 bases and 3 bases, there was a span of 7 bases. The germline V gene has CDR1 SGHRS and CDR2 YFSETQ. The CDR3 spans 12 residues. CDR3 DNA: TGCGCCAGCAGCCACAGGGAAGAGACCCAGTACTTC. This sequence encodes CASSHREETQYF.